This T cell receptor beta chain originates from a study of T-cell reconstitution after alpha-beta-depleted transplantation in children. The TCRbeta library was prepared with unique molecular identifiers. TCRdb reprocessed the PCR reads with MiXCR, giving one entry per CDR3 protein. The data show roughly 590,000 distinct CDR3 sequences, around a sixth seen once. The sequencing used PBMCs from the stem cell graft donor, collected from the stem cell graft. The sequence came from a human donor who donated a stem cell graft to a child with acute myeloid leukemia.

CDR3 nucleotides: TGCGCCAGCAGCTCCACAGGGGACTCGGGAAACACCATATATTTT. This codes for CASSSTGDSGNTIYF. The chain employs TRBV5-1 and TRBJ1-3; the match to TRBD1 covers 7 bases. V lost 3 bases and J lost 4; bases outside the gene matches: 7. The length of the CDR3 is 15 residues. CDR1 is SGHRS and CDR2 is YFSETQ in the germline V gene.